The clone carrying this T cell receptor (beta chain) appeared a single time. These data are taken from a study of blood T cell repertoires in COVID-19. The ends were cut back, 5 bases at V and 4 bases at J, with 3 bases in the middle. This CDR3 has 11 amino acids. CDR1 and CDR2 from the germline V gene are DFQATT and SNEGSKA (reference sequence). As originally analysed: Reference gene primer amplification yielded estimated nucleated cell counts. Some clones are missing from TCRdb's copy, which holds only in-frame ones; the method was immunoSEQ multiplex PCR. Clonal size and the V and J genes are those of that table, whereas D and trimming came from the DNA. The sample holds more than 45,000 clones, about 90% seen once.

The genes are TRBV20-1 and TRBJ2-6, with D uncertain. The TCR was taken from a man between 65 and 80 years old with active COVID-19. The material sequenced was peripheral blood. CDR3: CSARGANVLTF. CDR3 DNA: TGCAGTGCTCGGGGGGCCAACGTCCTGACTTTC.